The source of this T cell receptor beta chain is a study of cytomegalovirus exposure and HLA in healthy donors. A multiplex PCR was run with 60 Vbeta primers and 13 Jbeta primers. The method was immunoSEQ multiplex PCR; TCRdb's version includes in-frame clones alone and lacks a portion of them. This sample has around 300,000 clones, with under 80% found just once. Trimming removed 4 bases from V and 8 bases from J, with 12 bases in between. The CDR3 runs 12 residues. Germline V gene data show CDR1 as SGDLS and CDR2 as YYNGEE. Input material: PBMCs. The rearrangement links TRBV9 to TRBJ1-2, with TRBD1 as a possible D gene (6 bases). This TCR derives from a female donor in good health and CMV-seronegative. The CDR3: CASSTAGAGYTF. The CDR3 bases are TGTGCCAGCAGCACCGCAGGGGCCGGCTACACCTTC.